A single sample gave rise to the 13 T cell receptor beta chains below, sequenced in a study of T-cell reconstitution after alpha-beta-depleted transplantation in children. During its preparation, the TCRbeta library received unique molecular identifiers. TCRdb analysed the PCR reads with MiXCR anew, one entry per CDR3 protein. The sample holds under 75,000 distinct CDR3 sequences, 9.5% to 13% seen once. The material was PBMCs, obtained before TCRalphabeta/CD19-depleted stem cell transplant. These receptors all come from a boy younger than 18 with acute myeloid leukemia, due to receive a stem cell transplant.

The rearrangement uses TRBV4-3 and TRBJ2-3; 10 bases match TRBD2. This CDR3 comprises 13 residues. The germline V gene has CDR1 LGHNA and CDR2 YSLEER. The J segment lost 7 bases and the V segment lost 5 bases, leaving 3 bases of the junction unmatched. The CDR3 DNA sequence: TGCGCCAGCAGCTCTAGCGGGAGTAATACGCAGTATTTT. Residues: CASSSSGSNTQYF.

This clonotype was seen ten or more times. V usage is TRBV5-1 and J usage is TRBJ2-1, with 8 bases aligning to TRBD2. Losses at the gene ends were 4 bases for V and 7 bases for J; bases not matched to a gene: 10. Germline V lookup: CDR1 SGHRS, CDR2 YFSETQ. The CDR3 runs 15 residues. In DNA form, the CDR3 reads TGCGCCAGCAGCAGCCGAGCGGGGGCACCTAATGAGCAGTTCTTC. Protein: CASSSRAGAPNEQFF.

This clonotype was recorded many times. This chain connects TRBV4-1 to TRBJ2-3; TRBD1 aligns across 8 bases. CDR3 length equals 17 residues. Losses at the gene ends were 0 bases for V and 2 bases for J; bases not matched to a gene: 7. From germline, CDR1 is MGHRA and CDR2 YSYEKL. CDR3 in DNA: TGCGCCAGCAGCCAAGATTGGGGACAGGTCCACACAGATACGCAGTATTTT. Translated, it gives CASSQDWGQVHTDTQYF.

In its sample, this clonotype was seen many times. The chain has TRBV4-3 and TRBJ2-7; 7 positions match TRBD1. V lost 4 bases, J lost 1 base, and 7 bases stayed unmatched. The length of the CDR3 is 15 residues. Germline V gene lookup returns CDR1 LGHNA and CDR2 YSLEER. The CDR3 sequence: CASSRLQDRSYEQYF. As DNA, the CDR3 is TGCGCCAGCAGCCGCCTCCAGGACAGGTCCTACGAGCAGTACTTC.

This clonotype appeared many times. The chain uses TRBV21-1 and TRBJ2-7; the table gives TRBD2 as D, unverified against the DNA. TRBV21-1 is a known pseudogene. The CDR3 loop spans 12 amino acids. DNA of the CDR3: TGTGCATATGAGGTAGCGGGGGCTTTGCAGTACGTC. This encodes CAYEVAGALQYV.

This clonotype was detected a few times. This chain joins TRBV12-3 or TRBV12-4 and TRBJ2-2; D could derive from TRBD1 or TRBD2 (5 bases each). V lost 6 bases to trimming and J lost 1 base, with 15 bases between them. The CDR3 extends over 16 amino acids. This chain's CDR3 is CASSPSGTGNTGELFF. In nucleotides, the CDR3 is TGTGCCAGCAGCCCCTCCGGGACGGGGAACACCGGGGAGCTGTTTTTT.

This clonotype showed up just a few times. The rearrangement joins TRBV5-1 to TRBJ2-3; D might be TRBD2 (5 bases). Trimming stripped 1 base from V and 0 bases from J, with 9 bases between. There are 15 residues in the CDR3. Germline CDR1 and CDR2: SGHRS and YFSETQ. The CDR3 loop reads CASSLPRVSTDTQYF. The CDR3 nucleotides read TGCGCCAGCAGCTTGCCGCGGGTTAGCACAGATACGCAGTATTTT.

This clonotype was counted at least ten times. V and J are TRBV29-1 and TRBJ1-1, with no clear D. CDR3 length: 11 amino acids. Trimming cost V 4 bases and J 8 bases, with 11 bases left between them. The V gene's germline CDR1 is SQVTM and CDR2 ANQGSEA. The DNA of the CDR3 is TGCAGCGTTGTCGTTCGGCCCGAAGCTTTCTTT. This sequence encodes CSVVVRPEAFF. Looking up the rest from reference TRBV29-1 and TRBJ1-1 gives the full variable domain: SAVISQKPSRDICQRGTSLTIQCQVDSQVTMMFWYRQQPGQSLTLIATANQGSEATYESGFVIDKFPISRPNLTFSTLTVSNMSPEDSSIYLCSVVVRPEAFFGQGTRLTVV.

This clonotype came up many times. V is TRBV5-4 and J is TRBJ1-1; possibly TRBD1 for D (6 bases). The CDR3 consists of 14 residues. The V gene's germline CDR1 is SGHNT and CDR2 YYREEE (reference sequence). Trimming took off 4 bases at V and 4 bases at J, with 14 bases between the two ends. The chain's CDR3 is CASSARGERTEAFF. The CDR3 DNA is TGTGCCAGCAGCGCGAGGGGGGAGCGCACTGAAGCTTTCTTT.

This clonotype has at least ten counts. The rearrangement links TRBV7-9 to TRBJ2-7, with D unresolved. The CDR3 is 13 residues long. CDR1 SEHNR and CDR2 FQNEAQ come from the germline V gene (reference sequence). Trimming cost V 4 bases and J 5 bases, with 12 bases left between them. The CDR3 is CASSSTMSDEQYF. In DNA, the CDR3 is TGTGCCAGCAGCTCCACAATGTCGGACGAGCAGTACTTC. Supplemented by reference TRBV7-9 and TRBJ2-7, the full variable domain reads DTGVSQNPRHKITKRGQNVTFRCDPISEHNRLYWYRQTLGQGPEFLTYFQNEAQLEKSRLLSDRFSAERPKGSFSTLEIQRTEQGDSAMYLCASSSTMSDEQYFGPGTRLTVT.

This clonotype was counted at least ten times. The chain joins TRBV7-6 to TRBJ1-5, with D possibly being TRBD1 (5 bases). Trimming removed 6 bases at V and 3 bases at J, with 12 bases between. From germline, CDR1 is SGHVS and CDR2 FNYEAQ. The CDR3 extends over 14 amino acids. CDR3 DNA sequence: TGTGCCAGCAGTCGACAGAGCCACAATCAGCCCCAGCATTTT. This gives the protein CASSRQSHNQPQHF.

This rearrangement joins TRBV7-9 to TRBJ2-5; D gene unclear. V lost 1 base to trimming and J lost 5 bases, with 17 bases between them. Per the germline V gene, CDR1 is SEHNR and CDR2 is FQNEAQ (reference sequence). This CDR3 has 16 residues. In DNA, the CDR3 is TGTGCCAGCAGCTTAGGGGCGCTGGAACCTTCGGAGACCCAGTACTTC. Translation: CASSLGALEPSETQYF.

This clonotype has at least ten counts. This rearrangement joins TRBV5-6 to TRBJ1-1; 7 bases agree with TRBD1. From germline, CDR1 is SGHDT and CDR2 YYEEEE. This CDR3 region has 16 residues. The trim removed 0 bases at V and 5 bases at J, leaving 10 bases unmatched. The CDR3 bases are TGTGCCAGCAGCTTGGGCAGGGGGGCCAAGGGAACTGAAGCTTTCTTT. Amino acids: CASSLGRGAKGTEAFF.